This TCR beta chain was documented in a study of beta chain features in type 1 diabetes (dated by TCRdb to 2016 to 2019). Turning to the overall study: No differences in mean age, gender distribution, total cell number or subset yield were found between patients and healthy donors. A total of roughly 100 million sorted cells were examined across all samples, and RNA yield correlated strongly with the number of cells per subset. In the study, TCRB repertoires of sorted circulating CD4+ T cell subsets from recently diagnosed type 1 diabetes patients were compared with those of matched healthy donors. Whereas all 28 donors provided naive and central memory subsets, regulatory and stem cell-like memory subsets were isolated from just 8 patients and roughly eight healthy donors.

What the authors observed across the whole study: At VDJ recombination sites, patients with type 1 diabetes made fewer insertions and deleted more nucleotides, a pattern implying thymic rearrangement abnormalities. Naive, central memory and regulatory TCRB repertoires appeared more similar among patients than among healthy donors. Only small numbers of individuals were included in the HLA sub-analyses, which left unresolved whether HLA type had any influence on TCRB rearrangement. A moderate but significant shortening of TCRB CDR3 length was observed in type 1 diabetes patients in all four CD4+ subsets. Shorter templates might be favored by PCR, yet because patient and control samples were amplified and corrected together, any such skew would affect both groups equally. Because cDNA was sequenced instead of genomic DNA, highly expressing activated cells could be over-represented, though the groups showed no difference in activation or CD3 levels.

Each donor gave one peripheral blood draw, averaging roughly 120 mL, which was collected into heparinised tubes. A BD FACSAria II and a panel including CD45RO, CCR7, CD25, CD127, CD95 and CD27 were used to sort naive, central memory, regulatory and stem cell-like memory CD4+ T cells. Purity was above 95% for every sorted population. PBMCs were isolated immediately by Lymphoprep density gradient centrifugation and stained directly without culture. So that batch effects would be minimized, each experiment stained and sorted samples in pairs, pairing one healthy donor with one patient. This clone has only a few counts. Its binding antigen is unknown. Base qualities are not recorded, but no much larger clone differs from it by a single base. The High Capacity cDNA Reverse Transcription Kit was used to reverse transcribe all of the isolated RNA, meaning that expressed TCRB transcripts were what got sequenced. Deep immunoSEQ sequencing was performed on naive, central memory and regulatory T cell samples, with an average of about 3.6 million total reads per sample. Sorted cells were lysed in RLT buffer, and RNA was extracted using DNase-treated RNeasy Micro or Mini kits according to cell number. Each cell subset was processed separately to prevent cross-contamination, with patient and healthy donor samples processed together. The immunoSEQ multiplex PCR was used to amplify TCRB sequences from cDNA, generating 87-bp fragments that spanned the CDR3 region. Sequencing of the amplicons was performed on the Illumina HiSeq platform. The original methods were these. Synthetic template baselines were used to correct PCR bias computationally, reads within Hamming distance 2 were collapsed together, and singletons that could not be merged were discarded. Reads were aligned against IMGT to assign V, D and J genes, CDR3 length and insertions or deletions at six rearrangement sites. Clonotype counts were normalized to sorted cell number within each subset before computing true diversity and Gini coefficients with the tcR R package. Repertoire sharing was quantified using the overlap coefficient calculated on TCRB nucleotide sequences. In its TCRdb copy, this immuneACCESS table keeps in-frame sequences only and misses some clones. Where compared with another copy, unresolved V genes explain less than half of these, and the others have no known cause. V and J calls and clone size are as listed in that table; D and trimming were resolved from the DNA. This sample holds a few hundred thousand clones; around 9.6% were observed only once. In total, the top ten clones hold approximately 0.6% of the sample.

The germline V gene provides CDR1 LGHNA and CDR2 YSLEER. Trimmed from V: 0 bases; trimmed from J: 4 bases; junction bases lacking a gene match: 8. Including the terminal cysteine and phenylalanine, the CDR3 comprises 16 residues. The DNA shown is the 48-base CDR3, in frame from base 1. This chain joins TRBV4-3 to TRBJ1-2; TRBD1 agrees with 7 junctional bases. The TCR was taken from a man under 40 with type 1 diabetes. Sample: central memory CD4+ T cells from blood. The CDR3 amino acid sequence is: CASSQDFRQGSYGYTF. The DNA sequence is as follows: TGCGCCAGCAGCCAAGATTTCCGACAGGGTAGCTATGGCTACACCTTC.